This entry features one T cell receptor (beta chain) sequence. This record belongs to a study of blood T cell repertoires in COVID-19. Profiling relied on immunoSEQ multiplex PCR, and the TCRdb table lists in-frame clones only, not all of them. The sample carries fewer than 35,000 clones, 91% recorded once. Germline trimming cut 3 bases from V and 2 bases from J; bases unmatched to any gene: 7. Germline assignment: CDR1 MDHEN and CDR2 SYDVKM. There are 17 residues in the CDR3. The chain couples TRBV28 to TRBJ2-3; 11 bases align to TRBD2. The specimen was peripheral blood. The sequence was obtained from a man in his sixties with acute or convalescent COVID-19. The CDR3 spells CASSFLLAGGITDTQYF. DNA for the CDR3: TGTGCCAGCAGTTTTCTCCTAGCGGGAGGTATCACAGATACGCAGTATTTT.